This TCR beta chain derives from a study of blood T cell repertoires in COVID-19. In the authors' methods: The authors estimated nucleated cell counts from reference gene primer amplification. Sequencing was performed with immunoSEQ multiplex PCR; in TCRdb, only in-frame clones are kept and a portion is missing. D and trimming come from the DNA, and the V and J calls and clone size come from that table. The data hold about 200,000 clones, with roughly 90% observed a single time. The TCR was taken from a man younger than 35 with active or convalescent COVID-19. Material for sequencing was peripheral blood.

In DNA form, the CDR3 reads TGTGCCACCAGGTTGACAGGCTCTGGAAACACCATATATTTT. Its translation is CATRLTGSGNTIYF. This chain uses TRBV15 with TRBJ1-3, with D tentatively TRBD1 (6 bases). CDR1 is LNHNV, CDR2 YYDKDF, per germline (reference sequence). This CDR3 has 14 amino acids. Trimming took 6 bases from V and 0 from J, leaving 9 bases between them.